These 8 T cell receptor beta chains originate from one sample sequenced in a study of T cell changes during pregnancy in multiple sclerosis. Profiling relied on immunoSEQ multiplex PCR, and the TCRdb table lists in-frame clones only, not all of them. The table records approximately 58,000 clones, around 93% of them present only once. The source was CD4+ T cells from peripheral blood mononuclear cells, collected after pregnancy. The source of these receptors is a female donor in good health, enrolled as a control in a pregnancy study.

V is TRBV4-3 and J is TRBJ1-5, with D uncertain. Looked up from germline, CDR1 is LGHNA and CDR2 is YSLEER. The CDR3 is 16 residues long. The ends were cut back, 0 bases at V and 3 bases at J, with 12 bases in the middle. The CDR3 coding sequence is TGCGCCAGCAGCCAAGAGTACCAAGCCCCCAATCAGCCCCAGCATTTT. Translating gives CASSQEYQAPNQPQHF.

The CDR3: CASSLESYGYTF. CDR3 sequence (DNA): TGTGCCAGCAGCTTGGAATCTTATGGCTACACCTTC. The chain uses TRBV5-5 and TRBJ1-2; no reliable D call. Trimming pared 0 bases from V and 5 bases from J, leaving 5 bases between. The length of the CDR3 is 12 residues. Germline lookup yields CDR1 SGHKS and CDR2 YYEKEE (reference sequence).

The chain couples TRBV19 to TRBJ1-2; TRBD1 aligns across 9 bases. This CDR3 has 16 amino acids. V gave up 7 bases and J gave up 4 bases; unmatched junction bases: 13. CDR1 is LNHDA, CDR2 SQIVND, per germline (reference sequence). The CDR3 nucleotides are TGTGCCAGTACTCCTGGGGGGGGACAGGGACTCTATGGCTACACCTTC. Translated: CASTPGGGQGLYGYTF. Full variable domain (outside the CDR3, taken from reference TRBV19 and TRBJ1-2): DGGITQSPKYLFRKEGQNVTLSCEQNLNHDAMYWYRQDPGQGLRLIYYSQIVNDFQKGDIAEGYSVSREKKESFPLTVTSAQKNPTAFYLCASTPGGGQGLYGYTFGSGTRLTVV.

This rearrangement joins TRBV29-1 to TRBJ1-2; D is unresolved. Trimming cost V 0 bases and J 6 bases, with 14 bases left between them. CDR1 SQVTM and CDR2 ANQGSEA come from the germline V gene. The CDR3 has 14 residues. For the CDR3, the DNA is TGCAGCGTTGAAGAGTTGGAGGGATCGGATGGCTACACCTTC. It specifies CSVEELEGSDGYTF.

This chain joins TRBV18 and TRBJ2-5, with 12 bases identical to TRBD1. The junction had 5 bases not matched to a gene; V was cut back by 4 bases and J by 5 bases. Germline V gene sequence: CDR1 KGHSH, CDR2 LQKENI. This CDR3 is 15 amino acids long. Here the CDR3 reads CASSQGTGGAETQYF. CDR3 DNA sequence: TGTGCCAGCTCACAAGGGACAGGGGGCGCGGAGACCCAGTACTTC.

The CDR3 loop reads CASSQRGEQYF. CDR3 bases: TGTGCCAGCAGTCAGAGGGGGGAGCAGTACTTC. V and J are TRBV28 and TRBJ2-7; TRBD1 is a possible D gene (6 bases). Germline V gene data show CDR1 as MDHEN and CDR2 as SYDVKM. There are 11 residues in the CDR3. The V and J ends lost 5 bases and 7 bases respectively, with 9 bases between them.

This rearrangement joins TRBV5-4 to TRBJ1-3, with 7 bases that match TRBD1. The CDR3 has 17 residues. Trimming at V came to 0 bases and at J to 4 bases, leaving 10 bases not matched to a gene. Germline CDR1 and CDR2: SGHNT and YYREEE (reference sequence). The CDR3 reads CASSLGPTGQRGNTIYF. The DNA of the CDR3 is TGTGCCAGCAGCTTGGGGCCGACAGGGCAAAGAGGAAACACCATATATTTT. Complete variable domain (other parts from reference TRBV5-4 and TRBJ1-3): ETGVTQSPTHLIKTRGQQVTLRCSSQSGHNTVSWYQQALGQGPQFIFQYYREEENGRGNFPPRFSGLQFPNYSSELNVNALELDDSALYLCASSLGPTGQRGNTIYFGEGSWLTVV.

The V call is TRBV19, the J call TRBJ1-4; D is perhaps TRBD1 (6 bases). Germline V gene data show CDR1 as LNHDA and CDR2 as SQIVND (reference sequence). The CDR3 contains 14 residues. The V gene lost 11 bases and the J gene lost 0 bases, with 13 bases spanning the gap. This CDR3 is CASGWTATNEKLFF. DNA for the CDR3: TGTGCCTCAGGATGGACAGCAACTAATGAAAAACTGTTTTTT.